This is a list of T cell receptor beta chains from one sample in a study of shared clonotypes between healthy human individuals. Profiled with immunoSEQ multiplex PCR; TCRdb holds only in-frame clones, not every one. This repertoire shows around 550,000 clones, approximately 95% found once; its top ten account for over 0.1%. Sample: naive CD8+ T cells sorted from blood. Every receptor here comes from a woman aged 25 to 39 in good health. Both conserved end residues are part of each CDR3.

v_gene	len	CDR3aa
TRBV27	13	CASSYLGGDEQFF
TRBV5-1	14	CASSDEGTGREQYF
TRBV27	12	CASQDRGFEQFF
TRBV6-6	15	CASSKTSGRWDEQYF
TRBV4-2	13	CASSPDPTAVRYF
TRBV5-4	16	CASSQIFGGASDTQYF
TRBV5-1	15	CASSFRRTQTYEQYF
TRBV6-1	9	CASNWPQHF
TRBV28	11	CASSFNNEQYF
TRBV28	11	CASLGVEEQFF
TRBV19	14	CASSIVTGAAEAFF
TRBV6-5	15	CASKQGRVGNQPQHF
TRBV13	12	CASSETGGEAFF
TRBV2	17	CASSDEVSYGGNTEAFF
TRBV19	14	CASSINPGNTEAFF
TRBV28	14	CASSPPWGNQPQHF
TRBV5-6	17	CASSLDTREEMKPEAFF
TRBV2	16	CASSEPGDRWDTEAFF
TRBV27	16	CASSSPFGSGANVLTF
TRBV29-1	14	CSVASENLEDTQYF
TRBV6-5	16	CASSYKGIDREETQYF
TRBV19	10	CATGDQPQHF
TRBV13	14	CASSQGHSNQPQHF
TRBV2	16	CASSEASGQNGNTIYF
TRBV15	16	CATSSESPGSGNTIYF
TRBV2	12	CASSEGYNEQFF
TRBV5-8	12	CASSLDPREQFF
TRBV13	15	CASSGAGTGEKEQYF
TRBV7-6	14	CASSLEITSYEQYF
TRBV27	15	CASSSTGTTTYEQYF
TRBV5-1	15	CASSLTGGWNTEAFF
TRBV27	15	CASSLSQTGGTEAFF
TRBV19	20	CASSSFRTVGHFLGNQPQHF
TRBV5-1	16	CASSLGLAGEAGELFF
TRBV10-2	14	CASSGPGQPDEQYF
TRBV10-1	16	CASSPGGEGVKNIQYF
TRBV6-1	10	CASSNQPQHF
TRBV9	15	CASSVQTGLREKLFF
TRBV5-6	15	CASSLAGFSNQPQHF
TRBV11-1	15	CASSFSSGTNYEQYF
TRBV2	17	CASSDSGTSISGNTIYF
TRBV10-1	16	CASRGTNPGWTQPQHF
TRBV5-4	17	CASSLAGGQGFNEKLFF
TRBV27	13	CASSRQNTGELFF
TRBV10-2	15	CASSVDSSPYNEQFF
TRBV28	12	CARPDRGYGYTF
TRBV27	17	CASSLSVWAGGANEQFF
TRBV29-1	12	CSVDLSGYGYTF
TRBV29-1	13	CSGFTGTDYGYTF
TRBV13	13	CASSSDRGETQYF
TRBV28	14	CASRPPAAHTEAFF
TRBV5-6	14	CASSSWDQNTEAFF
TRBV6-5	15	CASSLASGLAYEQYF
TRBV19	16	CASRTDSTNIKDEQFF
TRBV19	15	CASSLGGSSYNEQFF
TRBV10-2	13	CASSDRGNTEAFF
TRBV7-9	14	CASSLQDLKNIQYF
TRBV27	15	CASSPGTSGRYEQYF
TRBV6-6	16	CASSPLAQGQEETQYF
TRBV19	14	CASRGGPAGETQYF